Below, one T cell receptor beta chain is given with its context. Clones were sequenced by immunoSEQ multiplex PCR, and TCRdb holds only the in-frame ones, with some missing. Found here are 35,000 to 40,000 clones, roughly 87% of them singletons; the top ten hold roughly 40%. The CDR3 is 13 amino acids. Germline V gives CDR1 MDHEN, CDR2 SYDVKM. V shed 3 bases and J shed 2 bases, with 6 bases lying between them. The sample comes from a study of OX40 agonist ivuxolimab in advanced cancers. The V call is TRBV28, the J call TRBJ2-3, with D hard to call. The sequence derives from an adult with an advanced solid tumor such as melanoma, head and neck, liver or kidney cancer. Sequenced here: CD4+ or CD8+ T cells sorted from blood, sampled in a trial of the OX40 agonist ivuxolimab. The CDR3 DNA is TGTGCCAGCAGTTTCCGACCCACAGATACGCAGTATTTT. As protein: CASSFRPTDTQYF.